This TCR beta chain derives from a study of cytomegalovirus exposure and HLA in healthy donors. As for the study in general: Sequencing of about 200 million T cells in an earlier analysis found under 120 million unique TCR beta sequences. Findings and limits, study-wide: Later on, a genetic analysis was performed. It linked a missense variant in DCLRE1C with V- and J-gene trimming of TCR beta. Most TCRs appeared rarely, but some public TCRs recurred in many donors.

About this clone: Its matching antigen is unknown.

There are 14 residues in the CDR3. CDR1 is MNHEY and CDR2 is SVGAGI in the germline V gene. Trimming pared 0 bases from V and 4 bases from J, leaving 9 bases between. PCR primers comprised 60 Vbeta and 13 Jbeta primers. TCRdb's table, derived via immunoSEQ multiplex PCR, lists solely in-frame clones and lacks some. This sample carries under 200,000 clones, 75% to 90% of them seen once, and the ten largest clones take about 9.3%. The specimen sequenced was PBMCs. This chain links TRBV6-5 with TRBJ1-1; no clear D. The clonotype originates from a man between 18 and 35 years old in good health and CMV-seropositive. The CDR3 region is CASSYSGDRTEAFF. The CDR3 nucleotides read TGTGCCAGCAGTTACTCGGGAGACCGCACTGAAGCTTTCTTT.